This TCR beta chain emerged from a study of identical twins (dated by TCRdb to 2015 to 2016). General notes on the study: To test whether fetal clonotypes persist, this study deep-sequenced TCR alpha and beta repertoires from monozygotic twins, from unrelated adults of various ages, and from cord blood. To rule out contamination, replicate twin experiments were performed at different times with different library preparation protocols. On the study overall, not on this receptor specifically: Excess twin sharing in beta out-of-frame sequences was weaker because fewer shared sequences lowered the signal-to-noise ratio. Fewer insertions were carried by abundant cord blood beta clonotypes, a similar but weaker trend appeared in young adult naive repertoires, and no such trend appeared in memory repertoires. Compared with coincidental sharing between unrelated individuals, out-of-frame TCR alpha sequences shared between twins had an excess of sequences with low generation probability. Conclusions relied on cross-sectional statistical analysis, since the same donors could not be followed over many years. In monozygotic twins, out-of-frame TCR alpha sharing was systematically underestimated by recombination models, although the models agreed with sharing between unrelated individuals. Zero-insertion analyses could be partly confounded by invariant T cells such as MAIT and iNKT, though diverse VJ usage argued against such confounding for most clonotypes.

Trimming takes 5 bases from V and 2 bases from J, and the germline ends sit 15 bases apart. Spanning cysteine to phenylalanine, the CDR3 consists of 16 amino acids. CDR3 DNA is the only sequence kept; it has 48 bases, read in frame from the first base. The germline V gene (reference sequence) provides CDR1 SEHNR and CDR2 FQNEAQ. This clonotype has a count of ten or more. Its antigen specificity is not known. No base qualities exist here, and no much larger clone lies one base off it. Libraries were prepared through 5' RACE. This sample was sequenced with an Illumina HiSeq 2000. A universal primer binding site was added through template switching, and the final cDNA carried a unique molecular identifier so that TCR cDNA molecules could be counted accurately. First-strand cDNA for TCR alpha and beta chains was synthesized from specific primers in the conserved constant-segment region. To control for contamination, each cDNA library was double barcoded with a SMART-Mk sample barcode plus Illumina barcodes. TruSeq adapter sequences and Illumina sample barcodes were added in two successive PCR steps. TCR alpha and beta cDNA libraries were sequenced on the Illumina HiSeq platform with custom primers. In the original analysis: Raw reads were processed with MiGEC to extract unique molecular identifiers, and MiXCR was used to determine CDR3 positions. For each individual, recombination models were inferred using an EM algorithm with the repgenHMM and IGoR tools. Shared clonotype analysis was performed with the tcR package in R, normalizing sharing by the product of cloneset sizes. To study raw recombination free of thymic and clonal selection effects, out-of-frame nonproductive sequences were analyzed. TCRdb cleaned the public reads at Q25 with fastp, built clones with MiXCR and kept in-frame beta chains. Identical CDR3 proteins give one entry, which carries the most common genes and DNA. These V and J calls rely on TCRdb rather than the paper's analysis. Recorded for this sample are 150,000 or so distinct CDR3 sequences; around 3.6% of them occurred a single time. In total, the top ten clones hold 8% to 8.5% of the sample.

Only healthy Caucasian donors were included. Using Miltenyi CD45RO+ enrichment and human naive T-cell isolation kits, memory (CD45RO+) and naive T cells were isolated from PBMC. This TCR came from a man aged 18 to 35 in good health. The rearrangement joined TRBV7-9 to TRBJ2-2; no D gene can be assigned with confidence. The sequenced sample consisted of memory T cells sorted from blood. The cell subset or site label of this sample denotes: CD45RO+ enriched T cells. The CDR3 reads as follows: CASSPTSLGNTGELFF. Here is the DNA: TGTGCCAGCAGCCCGACGTCTCTAGGAAACACCGGGGAGCTGTTTTTT.